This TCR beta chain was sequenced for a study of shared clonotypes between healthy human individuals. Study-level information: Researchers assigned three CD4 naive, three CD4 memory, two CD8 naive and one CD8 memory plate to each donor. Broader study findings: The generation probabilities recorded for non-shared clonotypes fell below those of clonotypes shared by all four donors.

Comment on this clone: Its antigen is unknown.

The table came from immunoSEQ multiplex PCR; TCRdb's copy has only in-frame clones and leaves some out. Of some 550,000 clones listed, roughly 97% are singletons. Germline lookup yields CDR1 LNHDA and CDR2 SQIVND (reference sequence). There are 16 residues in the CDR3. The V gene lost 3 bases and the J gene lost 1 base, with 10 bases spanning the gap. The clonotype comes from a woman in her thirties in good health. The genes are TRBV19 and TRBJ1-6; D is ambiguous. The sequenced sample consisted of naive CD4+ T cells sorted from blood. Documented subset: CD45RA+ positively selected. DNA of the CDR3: TGTGCCAGTAGTATCGCAAGGGTGTCCTATAATTCACCCCTCCACTTT. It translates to CASSIARVSYNSPLHF.